This T cell receptor beta chain was profiled in a study of blood T cells in healthy people across ages. Whole-study results and caveats: Long-lived donors carried more naive CD4+ cells and greater diversity than aged donors.

The use of a sample-barcoded 5' primer and a J-beta primer mix characterized a second PCR of about 7 to 12 cycles. A template-switch adaptor containing 12 random nucleotides labeled each cDNA molecule. TCRdb independently ran MiXCR on the 5' RACE reads; one entry per CDR3 protein. Of under 2 million distinct CDR3 sequences in the sample, around 35% are singletons; the top ten hold roughly 12%. This clonotype turned up a few times. Its antigen is as yet unknown. Trimming took 1 base from V and 2 from J, leaving 15 bases between them. This CDR3 contains 17 residues. The clonotype comes from a woman aged 25 to 39 in good health. The chain is built from TRBV12-3 or TRBV12-4 and TRBJ2-1, with no clear D. Sequences were obtained from blood. The CDR3 DNA is TGTGCCAGCAGTTTAGGGTCGGCTCTTAGGGCCTACAATGAGCAGTTCTTC. This gives the protein CASSLGSALRAYNEQFF.